The clone carrying this T cell receptor beta chain appeared a single time. Its cognate antigen is unknown. Trimming shortened V by 7 bases and J by 2 bases, and 12 bases separated the two germline ends. CDR1 is SNHLY and CDR2 is FYNNEI in the germline V gene. This CDR3 has 14 residues. This entry is derived from a study of long-term antiretroviral therapy in people with HIV. Regarding the study as a whole: Spans of CDR3 length were tighter for HIV repertoires than for controls. Subsequent to ART, diversity was augmented yet persisted below that of transplant donor controls. Clones that had undergone expansion before ART prevailed in the repertoire throughout all time points.

Specimens retained about 0.95-11 million cryopreserved PBMC preceding DNA extraction. The assay, immunoSEQ v3.0, was run at survey level. This table comes from immunoSEQ multiplex PCR, and its TCRdb copy is limited to in-frame clones, with some not included. This sample yields 30,000 to 35,000 clones, of which roughly 94% are seen a single time; 3% to 4% belongs to the top ten. The sequence was collected from a woman in her fifties or sixties with HIV. V gene TRBV2 combines with J gene TRBJ1-5, with a weak D call TRBD1 (5 bases). The sequences come from unsorted PBMCs, collected approximately 5 years after starting antiretroviral therapy. This CDR3 reads CASNIDRRNQPQHF. The CDR3 nucleotides read TGTGCCAGCAATATAGACAGACGCAATCAGCCCCAGCATTTT.